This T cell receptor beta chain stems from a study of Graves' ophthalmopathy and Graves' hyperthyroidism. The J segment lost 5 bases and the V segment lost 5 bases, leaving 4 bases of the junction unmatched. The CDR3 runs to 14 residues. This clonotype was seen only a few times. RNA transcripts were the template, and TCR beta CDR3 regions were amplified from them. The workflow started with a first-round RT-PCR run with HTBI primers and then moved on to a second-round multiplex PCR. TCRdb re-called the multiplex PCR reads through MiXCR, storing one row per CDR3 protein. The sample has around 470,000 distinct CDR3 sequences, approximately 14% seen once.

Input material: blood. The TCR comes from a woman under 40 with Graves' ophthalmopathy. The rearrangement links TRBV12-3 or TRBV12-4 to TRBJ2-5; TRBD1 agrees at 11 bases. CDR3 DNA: TGTGCCAGCAGTCAGGGACAGGGGGTGGAGACCCAGTACTTC. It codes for CASSQGQGVETQYF.